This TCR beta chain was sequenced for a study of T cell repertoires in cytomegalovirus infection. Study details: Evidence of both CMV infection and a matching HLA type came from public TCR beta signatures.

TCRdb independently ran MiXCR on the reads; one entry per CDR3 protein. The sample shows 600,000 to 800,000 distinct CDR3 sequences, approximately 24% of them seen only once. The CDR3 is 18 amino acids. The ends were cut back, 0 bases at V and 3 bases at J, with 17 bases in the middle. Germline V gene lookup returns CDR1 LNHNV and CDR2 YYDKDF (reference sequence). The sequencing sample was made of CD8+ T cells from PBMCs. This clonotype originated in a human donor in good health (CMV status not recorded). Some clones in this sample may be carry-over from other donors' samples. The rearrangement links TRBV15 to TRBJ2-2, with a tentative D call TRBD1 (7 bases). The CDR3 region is CATSRDVDREADTGELFF. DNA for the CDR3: TGTGCCACCAGCAGAGATGTCGACAGGGAGGCGGACACCGGGGAGCTGTTTTTT.